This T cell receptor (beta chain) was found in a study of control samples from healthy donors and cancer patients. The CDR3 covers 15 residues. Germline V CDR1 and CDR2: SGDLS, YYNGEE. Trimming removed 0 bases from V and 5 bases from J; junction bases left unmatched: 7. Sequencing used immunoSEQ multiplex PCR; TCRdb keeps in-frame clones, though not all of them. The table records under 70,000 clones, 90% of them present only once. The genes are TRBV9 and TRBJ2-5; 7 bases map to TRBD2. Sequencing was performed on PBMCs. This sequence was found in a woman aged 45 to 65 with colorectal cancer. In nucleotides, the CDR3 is TGTGCCAGCAGCGTAGTCGGGCTAGCGGAGGAGACCCAGTACTTC. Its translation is CASSVVGLAEETQYF. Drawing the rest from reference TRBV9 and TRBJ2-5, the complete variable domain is DSGVTQTPKHLITATGQRVTLRCSPRSGDLSVYWYQQSLDQGLQFLIQYYNGEERAKGNILERFSAQQFPDLHSELNLSSLELGDSALYFCASSVVGLAEETQYFGPGTRLLVL.